This T cell receptor beta chain was identified in a study of high-grade serous ovarian cancer treatment subgroups. Study conclusions and caveats: Tumors within one patient showed repertoire similarity of about 0.095 to 0.85.

As concerns this clone: Its specificity is not known.

The V gene's germline CDR1 is GTSNPN and CDR2 SVGIG (reference sequence). This CDR3 is 15 amino acids long. Trimming left V 2 bases short and J 2 bases short, with 16 bases between. Tumor samples were taken before definitive surgery or chemotherapy. Using immunoSEQ multiplex PCR, the repertoire was profiled, and TCRdb retains in-frame clones only, with some absent. The sample has over 15,000 clones; approximately 76% are singletons. This clonotype was obtained from a human donor with high-grade serous ovarian cancer. The sample was tumor tissue. The chain combines TRBV30 with TRBJ2-7, with D perhaps matching TRBD1 or TRBD2 (7 bases each). CDR3 nucleotide sequence: TGTGCCTGGAGTTCAGGGGGAGGGAGGGCCTACGAGCAGTACTTC. Translated: CAWSSGGGRAYEQYF.